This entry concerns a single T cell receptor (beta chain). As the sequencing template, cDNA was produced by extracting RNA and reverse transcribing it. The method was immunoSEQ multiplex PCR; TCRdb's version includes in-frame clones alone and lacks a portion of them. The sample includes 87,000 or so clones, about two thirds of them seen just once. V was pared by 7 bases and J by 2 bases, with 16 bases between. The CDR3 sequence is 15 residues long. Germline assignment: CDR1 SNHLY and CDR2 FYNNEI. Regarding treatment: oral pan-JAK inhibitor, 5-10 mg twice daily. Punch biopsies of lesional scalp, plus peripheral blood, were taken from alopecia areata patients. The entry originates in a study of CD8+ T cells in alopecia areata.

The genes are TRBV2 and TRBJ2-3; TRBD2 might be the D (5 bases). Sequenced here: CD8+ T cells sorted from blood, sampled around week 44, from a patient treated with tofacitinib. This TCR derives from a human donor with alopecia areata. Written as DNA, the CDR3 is TGTGCCAGCATGCGGCGGGCGGCCGCCACAGATACGCAGTATTTT. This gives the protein CASMRRAAATDTQYF.